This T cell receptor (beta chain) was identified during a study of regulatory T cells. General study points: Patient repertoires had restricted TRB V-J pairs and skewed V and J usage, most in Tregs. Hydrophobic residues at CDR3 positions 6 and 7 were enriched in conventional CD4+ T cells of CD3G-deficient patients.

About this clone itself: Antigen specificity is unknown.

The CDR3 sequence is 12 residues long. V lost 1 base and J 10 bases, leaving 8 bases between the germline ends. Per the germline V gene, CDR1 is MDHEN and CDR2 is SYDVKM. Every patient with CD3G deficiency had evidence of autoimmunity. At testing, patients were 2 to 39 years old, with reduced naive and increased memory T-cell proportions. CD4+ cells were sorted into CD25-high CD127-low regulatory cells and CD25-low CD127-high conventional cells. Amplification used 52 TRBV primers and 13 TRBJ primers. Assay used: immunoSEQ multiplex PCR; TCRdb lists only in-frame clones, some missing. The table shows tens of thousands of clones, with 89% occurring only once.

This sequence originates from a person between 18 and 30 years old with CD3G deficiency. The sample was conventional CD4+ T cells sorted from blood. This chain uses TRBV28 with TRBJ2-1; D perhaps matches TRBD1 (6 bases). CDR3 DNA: TGTGCCAGCAGTTTATTCGGGACAGAGCAGTTCTTC. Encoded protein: CASSLFGTEQFF. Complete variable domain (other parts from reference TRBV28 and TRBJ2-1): DVKVTQSSRYLVKRTGEKVFLECVQDMDHENMFWYRQDPGLGLRLIYFSYDVKMKEKGDIPEGYSVSREKKERFSLILESASTNQTSMYLCASSLFGTEQFFGPGTRLTVL.